The clone carrying this T cell receptor beta chain has a handful of counts. What it binds is unknown. CDR1 and CDR2 (germline): MDHEN, SYDVKM. Losses at the gene ends were 5 bases for V and 1 base for J; bases not matched to a gene: 11. The CDR3 length is 17 residues. The sample belongs to a study of post-analysis software for immune sequencing data. About the research overall: Relapsing-remitting, secondary progressive and progressive-relapsing courses of multiple sclerosis were included.

The TCR beta cDNA libraries contained unique molecular identifiers. About 460,000 cDNA molecules were obtained from roughly 1 to 10 million T cells. TCRdb passed the PCR reads through MiXCR, listing each CDR3 protein once. Seen here are roughly 650,000 distinct CDR3 sequences, more than 50% observed once, and the top ten hold 10% to 12%. Whole-study results and caveats: Compared with controls, patients had more of five or six TRBV segments, including TRBV5-6, TRBV5-1 and TRBV20-1.

The source of this sequence is a girl aged 2 to 9 with multiple sclerosis. Material for sequencing was blood. The chain uses TRBV28 and TRBJ2-3, with TRBD2 matching 8 bases. The DNA of the CDR3 is TGTGCCAGCAGTCCCTTCAAGCGGGGGACCCGCACAGATACGCAGTATTTT. It translates to CASSPFKRGTRTDTQYF.